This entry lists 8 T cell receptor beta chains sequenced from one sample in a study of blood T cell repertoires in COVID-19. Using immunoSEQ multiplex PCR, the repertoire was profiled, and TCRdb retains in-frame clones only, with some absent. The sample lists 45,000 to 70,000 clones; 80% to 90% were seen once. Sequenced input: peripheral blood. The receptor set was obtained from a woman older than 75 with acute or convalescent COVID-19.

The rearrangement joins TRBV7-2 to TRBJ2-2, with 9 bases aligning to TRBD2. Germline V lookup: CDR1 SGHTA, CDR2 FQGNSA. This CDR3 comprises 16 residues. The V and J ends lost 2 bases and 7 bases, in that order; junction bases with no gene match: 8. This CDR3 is CASSLSPAGGNGELFF. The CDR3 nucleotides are TGTGCCAGCAGCTTATCCCCAGCGGGGGGCAACGGGGAGCTGTTTTTT.

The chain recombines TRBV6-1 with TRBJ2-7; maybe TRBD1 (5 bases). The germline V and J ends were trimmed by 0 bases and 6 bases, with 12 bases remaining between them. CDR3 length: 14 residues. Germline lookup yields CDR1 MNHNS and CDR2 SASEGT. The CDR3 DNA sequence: TGTGCCAGCAGTGAAGCTGCAGGGATCGTCGAGCAGTACTTC. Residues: CASSEAAGIVEQYF.

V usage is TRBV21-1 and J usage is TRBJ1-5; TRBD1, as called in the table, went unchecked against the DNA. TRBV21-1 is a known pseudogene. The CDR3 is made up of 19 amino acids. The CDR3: CASSTRGSGGGNRNQPQHF. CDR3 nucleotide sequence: TGTGCCAGCAGCACAAGGGGGTCAGGGGGTGGGAATCGCAATCAGCCCCAGCATTTT.

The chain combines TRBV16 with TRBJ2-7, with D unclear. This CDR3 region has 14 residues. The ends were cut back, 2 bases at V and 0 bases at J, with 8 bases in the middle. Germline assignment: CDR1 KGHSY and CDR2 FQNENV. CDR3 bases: TGTGCCAGCAGCCAAATGAGAAGCTCCTACGAGCAGTACTTC. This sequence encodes CASSQMRSSYEQYF.

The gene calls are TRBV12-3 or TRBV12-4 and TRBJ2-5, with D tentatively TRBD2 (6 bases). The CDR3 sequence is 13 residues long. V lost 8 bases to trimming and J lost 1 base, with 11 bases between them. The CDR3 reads CASGRDSQETQYF. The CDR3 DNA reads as TGTGCCAGCGGCCGGGACTCCCAAGAGACCCAGTACTTC.

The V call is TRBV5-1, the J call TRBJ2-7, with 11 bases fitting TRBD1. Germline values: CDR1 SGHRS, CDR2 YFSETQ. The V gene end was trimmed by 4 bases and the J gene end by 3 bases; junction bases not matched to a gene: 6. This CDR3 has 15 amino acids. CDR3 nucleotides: TGCGCCAGCAGCCCGTGGACAGGGGGCATCTACGAGCAGTACTTC. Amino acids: CASSPWTGGIYEQYF.

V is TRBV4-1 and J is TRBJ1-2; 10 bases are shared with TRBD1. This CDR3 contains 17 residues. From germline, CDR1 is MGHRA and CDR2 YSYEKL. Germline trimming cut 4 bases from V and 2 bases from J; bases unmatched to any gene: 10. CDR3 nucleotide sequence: TGCGCCAGCAGCCCCGGACCGGGACAGGGGCAGAACTATGGCTACACCTTC. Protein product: CASSPGPGQGQNYGYTF.

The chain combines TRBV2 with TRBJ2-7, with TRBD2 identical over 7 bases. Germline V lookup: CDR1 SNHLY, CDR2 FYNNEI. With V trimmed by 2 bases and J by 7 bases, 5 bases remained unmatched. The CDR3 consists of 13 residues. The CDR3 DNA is TGTGCCAGCAGTGAATCAACGGGAGGAGAGCAGTACTTC. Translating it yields CASSESTGGEQYF.